These 16 T cell receptor beta chains came from one sample sequenced in a study of OX40 agonist ivuxolimab in advanced cancers. Here immunoSEQ multiplex PCR was the method, and the copy in TCRdb shows in-frame clones only, minus some. The sample lists about 68,000 clones; approximately 83% were seen once. This sample comprised CD4+ or CD8+ T cells sorted from blood, obtained in a trial of the OX40 agonist ivuxolimab. These receptors all stem from an adult with an advanced solid tumor such as melanoma, head and neck, liver or kidney cancer.

V usage is TRBV5-6 and J usage is TRBJ2-3, with D unclear. Deletions cut 5 bases from V and 1 base from J, with 11 bases between. CDR3 size: 14 residues. The germline gives CDR1 SGHDT, CDR2 YYEEEE. The CDR3 region has the DNA TGTGCCAGCAGGCCATTTTCTGGCACAGATACGCAGTATTTT. It encodes CASRPFSGTDTQYF.

The genes are TRBV7-2 and TRBJ2-7, with 8 nucleotides matching TRBD2. Germline values: CDR1 SGHTA, CDR2 FQGNSA. This CDR3 has 14 residues. V shed 5 bases and J 6 bases; nucleotides not matched to a gene: 9. CDR3 sequence: CASSRRRGVSEQYF. For the CDR3, the DNA is TGTGCCAGCAGCCGCAGGCGGGGGGTCTCCGAGCAGTACTTC.

The CDR3 DNA reads as TGTGCCAGCAGCCTCTCGGGACACTACTCTGGGGCCAACGTCCTGACTTTC. Protein sequence: CASSLSGHYSGANVLTF. The genes are TRBV9 and TRBJ2-6; a possible D gene is TRBD1 (6 bases). Germline lookup yields CDR1 SGDLS and CDR2 YYNGEE. Trimming cost V 4 bases and J 0 bases, with 14 bases left between them. The CDR3 contains 17 residues.

This chain links TRBV11-2 with TRBJ2-3; D is unresolved. CDR3 length: 16 amino acids. CDR1 is SGHAT, CDR2 FQNNGV, per germline. V lost 5 bases to trimming and J lost 4 bases, with 19 bases between them. The DNA for the CDR3 is TGTGCCAGCAGCCCCAAAAGGGTAGCTTCCCCAGATACGCAGTATTTT. It encodes CASSPKRVASPDTQYF.

This chain connects TRBV9 to TRBJ2-5; unclear D gene. The CDR3 consists of 13 residues. V was pared by 1 base and J by 2 bases, with 6 bases between. CDR1 is SGDLS, CDR2 YYNGEE, per germline. Here the CDR3 DNA reads TGTGCCAGCAGCGTAACGGATCAAGAGACCCAGTACTTC. Its protein is CASSVTDQETQYF.

In this sample, this clone turned up once. The J gene is TRBJ1-2, the V gene TRBV5-1; D unclear. V was shortened by 0 bases and J by 4 bases, with 10 bases between the two germline ends. The CDR3 sequence is 14 residues long. The germline gives CDR1 SGHRS, CDR2 YFSETQ. The CDR3 sequence: CASSLVREGYGYTF. DNA for the CDR3: TGCGCCAGCAGCTTGGTTAGGGAGGGCTATGGCTACACCTTC.

The chain recombines TRBV7-2 with TRBJ2-1; no reliable D call. The CDR3 has 14 amino acids. The ends were cut back, 2 bases at V and 4 bases at J, with 9 bases in the middle. Germline values: CDR1 SGHTA, CDR2 FQGNSA. The CDR3: CASSLSSLYNEQFF. In DNA, the CDR3 is TGTGCCAGCAGCTTATCGTCCCTTTACAATGAGCAGTTCTTC.

The V gene is TRBV6-6, the J gene TRBJ1-2; 8 bases are shared with TRBD1. Germline-derived CDR1 and CDR2 are MNHNY and SVGAGI (reference sequence). V was pared by 6 bases and J by 7 bases, with 7 bases of the junction left unmatched. The length of the CDR3 is 13 residues. CDR3 sequence reads: CASRLDRGGGYTF. For the CDR3, the DNA is TGTGCCAGCAGGCTAGACAGGGGCGGTGGCTACACCTTC.

This chain connects TRBV5-4 to TRBJ1-2; 9 bases map to TRBD1. Germline CDR1 and CDR2: SGHNT and YYREEE (reference sequence). The trim removed 4 bases at V and 6 bases at J, leaving 10 bases unmatched. The CDR3 runs 15 residues. The CDR3: CASSLPGQGLDGYTF. The CDR3 DNA reads TGTGCCAGCAGCCTACCGGGACAGGGTTTAGATGGCTACACCTTC.

This clone was seen a few times. This chain connects TRBV20-1 to TRBJ2-7; D unclear. Germline V gene sequence: CDR1 DFQATT, CDR2 SNEGSKA (reference sequence). V was trimmed by 5 bases and J by 3 bases, leaving 5 bases between them. CDR3 size: 10 residues. CDR3 in DNA: TGCAGTGCTGTCGGCTACGAGCAGTACTTC. It translates to CSAVGYEQYF.

The chain uses TRBV28 and TRBJ2-7; no firm D call. Germline CDR1 reads MDHEN; CDR2 reads SYDVKM. V dropped 7 bases and J dropped 3 bases, with 19 bases sitting between them. This CDR3 is 15 amino acids long. The CDR3, as DNA: TGTGCCAGCACCCCATTGGTGTGGGGAAGCTACGAGCAGTACTTC. This gives the protein CASTPLVWGSYEQYF.

The rearrangement links TRBV7-8 to TRBJ2-5; D is perhaps TRBD1 (6 bases). The CDR3 length is 18 residues. Deletions cut 4 bases from V and 5 bases from J, with 26 bases between. The germline V gene has CDR1 SGHVS and CDR2 FQNEAQ. Here the CDR3 reads CASSSLARDIFTFETQYF. For the CDR3, the DNA is TGTGCCAGCAGCTCCCTCGCCAGGGACATTTTTACATTCGAGACCCAGTACTTC.

The V and J genes are TRBV6-4 and TRBJ1-6; the match to TRBD1 covers 9 bases. Germline CDR1 is MRHNA and CDR2 is SNTAGT. Trimming took 2 bases from V and 9 from J; bases not matched to a gene: 5. This CDR3 is built from 15 residues. The CDR3 here is CASSDRTGVGSPLHF. The CDR3 region has the DNA TGTGCCAGCAGTGACCGGACAGGGGTTGGTTCACCCCTCCACTTT.

This clone showed up just a few times. This chain uses TRBV27 with TRBJ1-6; D may be TRBD1 (6 bases). V shed 4 bases and J shed 8 bases, with 12 bases lying between them. CDR1 MNHEY and CDR2 SMNVEV come from the germline V gene (reference sequence). The CDR3 spans 14 residues. CDR3 region: CASSSPGAHSPLHF. The DNA of the CDR3 is TGTGCCAGCAGTTCCCCAGGGGCACATTCACCCCTCCACTTT.

This chain uses TRBV5-6 with TRBJ1-1; TRBD1 matches at 7 bases. Trimming at V came to 2 bases and at J to 3 bases, leaving 4 bases not matched to a gene. Germline V gene sequence: CDR1 SGHDT, CDR2 YYEEEE. CDR3 length equals 14 residues. The DNA of the CDR3 is TGTGCCAGCAGCTTACAGGGGCTTGACACTGAAGCTTTCTTT. This codes for CASSLQGLDTEAFF.

This clone was detected only once. The genes are TRBV5-3 and TRBJ1-2, with a possible D match to TRBD1 (6 bases). TRBV5-3 counts as an open reading frame of uncertain function. The CDR3 length is 14 residues. Trimming cost V 5 bases and J 3 bases, with 14 bases left between them. In DNA form, the CDR3 reads TGTGCCAGAAGGCGTAACAGGGACGACTATGGCTACACCTTC. This translates into CARRRNRDDYGYTF.